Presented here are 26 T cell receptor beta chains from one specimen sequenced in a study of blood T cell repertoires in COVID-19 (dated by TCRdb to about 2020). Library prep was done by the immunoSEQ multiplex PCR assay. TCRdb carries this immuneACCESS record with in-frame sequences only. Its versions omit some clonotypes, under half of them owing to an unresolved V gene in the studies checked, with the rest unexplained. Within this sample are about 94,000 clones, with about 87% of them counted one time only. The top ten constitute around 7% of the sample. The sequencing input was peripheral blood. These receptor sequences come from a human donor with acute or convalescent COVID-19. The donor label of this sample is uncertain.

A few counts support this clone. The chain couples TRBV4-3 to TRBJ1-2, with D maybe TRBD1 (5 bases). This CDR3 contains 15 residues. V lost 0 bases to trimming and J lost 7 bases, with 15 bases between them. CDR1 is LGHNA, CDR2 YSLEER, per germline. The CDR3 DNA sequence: TGCGCCAGCAGCCAAGAATGGCAGGCCAGGGCTGGCTACACCTTC. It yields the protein CASSQEWQARAGYTF.

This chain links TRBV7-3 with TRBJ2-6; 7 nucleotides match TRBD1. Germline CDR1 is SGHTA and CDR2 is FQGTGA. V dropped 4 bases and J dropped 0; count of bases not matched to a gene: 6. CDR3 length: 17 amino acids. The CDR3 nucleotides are TGTGCCAGCAGCTCGGGACAGACCAGCTCTGGGGCCAACGTCCTGACTTTC. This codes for CASSSGQTSSGANVLTF.

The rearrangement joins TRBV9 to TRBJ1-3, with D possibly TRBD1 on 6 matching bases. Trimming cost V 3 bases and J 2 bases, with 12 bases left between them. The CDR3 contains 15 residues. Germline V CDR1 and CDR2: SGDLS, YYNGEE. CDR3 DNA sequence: TGTGCCAGCAGCGAGTACAGGGCTCCTGGAAACACCATATATTTT. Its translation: CASSEYRAPGNTIYF.

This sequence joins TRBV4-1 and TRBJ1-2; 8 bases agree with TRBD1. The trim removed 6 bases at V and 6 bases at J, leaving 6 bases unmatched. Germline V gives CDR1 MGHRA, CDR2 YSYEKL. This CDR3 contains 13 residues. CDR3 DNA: TGCGCCAGCAGTCGGGACAGGATTGATGGCTACACCTTC. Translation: CASSRDRIDGYTF.

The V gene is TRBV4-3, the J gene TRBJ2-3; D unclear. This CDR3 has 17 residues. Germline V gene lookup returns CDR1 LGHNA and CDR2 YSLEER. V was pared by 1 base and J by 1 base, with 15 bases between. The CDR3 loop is CASSQAVNSLGTDTQYF. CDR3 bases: TGCGCCAGCAGCCAAGCCGTTAACAGCTTAGGCACAGATACGCAGTATTTT.

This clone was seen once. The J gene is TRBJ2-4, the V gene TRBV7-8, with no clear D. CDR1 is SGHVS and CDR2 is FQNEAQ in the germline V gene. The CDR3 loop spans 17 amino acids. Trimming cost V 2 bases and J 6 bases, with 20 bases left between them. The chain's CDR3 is CASSLLFRQARSNIQYF. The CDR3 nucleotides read TGTGCCAGCAGCTTATTGTTCCGGCAGGCTCGGTCAAACATTCAGTACTTC.

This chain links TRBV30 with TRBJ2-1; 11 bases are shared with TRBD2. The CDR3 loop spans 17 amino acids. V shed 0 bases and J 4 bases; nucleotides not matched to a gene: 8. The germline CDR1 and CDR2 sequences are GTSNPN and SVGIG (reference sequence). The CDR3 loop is CAWSVQRTSGRYNEQFF. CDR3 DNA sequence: TGTGCCTGGAGTGTACAAAGGACTAGCGGGCGGTACAATGAGCAGTTCTTC.

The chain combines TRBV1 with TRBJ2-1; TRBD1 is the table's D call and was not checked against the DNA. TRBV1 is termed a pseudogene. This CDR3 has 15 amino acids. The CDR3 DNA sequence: TGCACCAGCAGGCGCAGGGTTATGGTCCACAATGAGCAGTTCTTC. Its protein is CTSRRRVMVHNEQFF.

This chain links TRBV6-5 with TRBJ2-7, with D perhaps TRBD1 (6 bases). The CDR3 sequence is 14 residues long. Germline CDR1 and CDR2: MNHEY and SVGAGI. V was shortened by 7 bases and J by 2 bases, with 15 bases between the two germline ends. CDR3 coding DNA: TGTGCCAGCACCGAGCCAGGGGAGCCCTACGAGCAGTACTTC. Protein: CASTEPGEPYEQYF.

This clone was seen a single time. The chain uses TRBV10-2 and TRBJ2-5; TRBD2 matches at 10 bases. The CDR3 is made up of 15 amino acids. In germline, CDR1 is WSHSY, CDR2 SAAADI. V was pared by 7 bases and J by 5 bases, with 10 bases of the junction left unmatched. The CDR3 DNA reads TGCGCCAGCACAGGGAGCGGGGGGGCCGGGGAGACCCAGTACTTC. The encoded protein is CASTGSGGAGETQYF.

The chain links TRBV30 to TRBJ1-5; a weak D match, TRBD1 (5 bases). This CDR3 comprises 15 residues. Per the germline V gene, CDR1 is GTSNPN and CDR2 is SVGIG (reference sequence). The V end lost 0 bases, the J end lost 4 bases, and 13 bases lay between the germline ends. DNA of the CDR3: TGTGCCTGGAGTGTAGTAGACGGGGGGAATCAGCCCCAGCATTTT. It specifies CAWSVVDGGNQPQHF.

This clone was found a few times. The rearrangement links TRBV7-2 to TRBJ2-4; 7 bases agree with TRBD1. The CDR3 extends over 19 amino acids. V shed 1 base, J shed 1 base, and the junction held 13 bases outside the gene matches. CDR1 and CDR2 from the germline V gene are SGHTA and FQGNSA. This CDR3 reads CASSLVRVTGDKAKNIQYF. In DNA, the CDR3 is TGTGCCAGCAGCTTAGTTCGCGTAACAGGGGACAAGGCCAAAAACATTCAGTACTTC.

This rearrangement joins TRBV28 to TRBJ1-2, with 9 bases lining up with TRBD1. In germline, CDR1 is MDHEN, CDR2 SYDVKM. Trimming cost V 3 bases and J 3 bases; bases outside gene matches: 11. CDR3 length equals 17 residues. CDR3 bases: TGTGCCAGCAGTTTGCTTCCCGGGACAGGGTCTGACTATGGCTACACCTTC. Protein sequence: CASSLLPGTGSDYGYTF.

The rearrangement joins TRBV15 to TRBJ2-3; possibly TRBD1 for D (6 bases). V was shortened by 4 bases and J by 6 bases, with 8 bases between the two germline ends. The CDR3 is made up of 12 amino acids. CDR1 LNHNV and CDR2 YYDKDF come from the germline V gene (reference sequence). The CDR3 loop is CATSKQGDTQYF. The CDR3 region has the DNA TGTGCCACCAGCAAACAGGGTGATACGCAGTATTTT.

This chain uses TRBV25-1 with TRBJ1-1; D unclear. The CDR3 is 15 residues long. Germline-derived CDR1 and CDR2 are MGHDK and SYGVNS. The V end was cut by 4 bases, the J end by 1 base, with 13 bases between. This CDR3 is CASSALKRANTEAFF. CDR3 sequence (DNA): TGTGCCAGCAGTGCCCTAAAGAGGGCGAACACTGAAGCTTTCTTT.

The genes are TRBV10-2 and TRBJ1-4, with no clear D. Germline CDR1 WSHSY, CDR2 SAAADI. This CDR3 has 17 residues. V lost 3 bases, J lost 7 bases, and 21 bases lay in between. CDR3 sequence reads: CASSEGDRPARVEKLFF. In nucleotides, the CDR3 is TGCGCCAGCAGTGAAGGCGACCGGCCTGCTCGGGTTGAAAAACTGTTTTTT.

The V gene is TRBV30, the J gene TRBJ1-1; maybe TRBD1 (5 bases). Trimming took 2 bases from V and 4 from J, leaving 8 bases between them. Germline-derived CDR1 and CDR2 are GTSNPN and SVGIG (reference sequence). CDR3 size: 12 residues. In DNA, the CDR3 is TGTGCCTGGAGTCCTCAGGGCACTGAAGCTTTCTTT. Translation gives CAWSPQGTEAFF.

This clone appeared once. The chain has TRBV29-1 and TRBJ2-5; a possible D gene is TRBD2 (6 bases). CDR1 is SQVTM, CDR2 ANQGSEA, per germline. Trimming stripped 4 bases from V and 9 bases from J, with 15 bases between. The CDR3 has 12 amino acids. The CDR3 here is CSVVGGLPAQYF. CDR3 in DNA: TGCAGCGTTGTGGGGGGTCTCCCTGCCCAGTACTTC.

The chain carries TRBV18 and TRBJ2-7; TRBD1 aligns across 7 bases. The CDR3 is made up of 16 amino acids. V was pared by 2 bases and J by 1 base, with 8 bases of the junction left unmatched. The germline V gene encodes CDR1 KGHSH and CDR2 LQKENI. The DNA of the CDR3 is TGTGCCAGCTCACCAAGGGACAGCCTTAGGTCCTACGAGCAGTACTTC. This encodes CASSPRDSLRSYEQYF.

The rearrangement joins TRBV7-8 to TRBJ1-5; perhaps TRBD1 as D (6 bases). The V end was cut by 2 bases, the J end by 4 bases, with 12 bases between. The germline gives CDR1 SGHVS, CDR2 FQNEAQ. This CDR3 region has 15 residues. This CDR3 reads CASSLSRQANQPQHF. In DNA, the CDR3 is TGTGCCAGCAGCTTATCCAGACAGGCTAATCAGCCCCAGCATTTT.

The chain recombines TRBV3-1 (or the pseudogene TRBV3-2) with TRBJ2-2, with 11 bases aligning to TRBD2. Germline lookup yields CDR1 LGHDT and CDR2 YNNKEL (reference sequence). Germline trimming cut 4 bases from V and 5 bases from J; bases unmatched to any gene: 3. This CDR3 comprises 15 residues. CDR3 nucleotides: TGTGCCAGCAGCCGAACTAGCGGGGGAACCGGGGAGCTGTTTTTT. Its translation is CASSRTSGGTGELFF.

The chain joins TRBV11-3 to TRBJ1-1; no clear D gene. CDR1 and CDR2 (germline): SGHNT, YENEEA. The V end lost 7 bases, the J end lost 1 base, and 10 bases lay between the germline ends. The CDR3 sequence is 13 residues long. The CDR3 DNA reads TGTGCCAGCAAAAACCCAGGGAACACTGAAGCTTTCTTT. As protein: CASKNPGNTEAFF. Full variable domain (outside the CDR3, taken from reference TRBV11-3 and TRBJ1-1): EAGVVQSPRYKIIEKKQPVAFWCNPISGHNTLYWYLQNLGQGPELLIRYENEEAVDDSQLPKDRFSAERLKGVDSTLKIQPAELGDSAVYLCASKNPGNTEAFFGQGTRLTVV.

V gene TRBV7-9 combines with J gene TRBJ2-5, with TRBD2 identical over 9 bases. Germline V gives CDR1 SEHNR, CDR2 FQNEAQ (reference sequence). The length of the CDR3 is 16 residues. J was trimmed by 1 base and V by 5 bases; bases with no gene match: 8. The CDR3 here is CASSPLAGALQETQYF. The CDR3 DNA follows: TGTGCCAGCAGCCCCTTAGCGGGGGCCCTCCAAGAGACCCAGTACTTC.

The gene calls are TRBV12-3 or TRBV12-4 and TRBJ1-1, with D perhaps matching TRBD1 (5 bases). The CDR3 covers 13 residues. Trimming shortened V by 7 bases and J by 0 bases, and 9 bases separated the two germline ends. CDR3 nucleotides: TGTGCCAGCACCCGACAGATGAACACTGAAGCTTTCTTT. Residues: CASTRQMNTEAFF.

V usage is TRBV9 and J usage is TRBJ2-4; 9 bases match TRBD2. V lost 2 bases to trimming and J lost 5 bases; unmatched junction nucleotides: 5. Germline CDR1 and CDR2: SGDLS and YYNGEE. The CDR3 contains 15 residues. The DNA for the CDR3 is TGTGCCAGCAGCGTCGCGGGGGGGCCCCAAAACATTCAGTACTTC. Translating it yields CASSVAGGPQNIQYF. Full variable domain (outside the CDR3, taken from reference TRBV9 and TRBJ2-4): DSGVTQTPKHLITATGQRVTLRCSPRSGDLSVYWYQQSLDQGLQFLIQYYNGEERAKGNILERFSAQQFPDLHSELNLSSLELGDSALYFCASSVAGGPQNIQYFGAGTRLSVL.

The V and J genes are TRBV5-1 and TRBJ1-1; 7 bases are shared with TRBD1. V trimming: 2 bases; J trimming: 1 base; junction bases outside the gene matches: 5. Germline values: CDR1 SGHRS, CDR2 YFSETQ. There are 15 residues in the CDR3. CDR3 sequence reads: CASSLGTAPNTEAFF. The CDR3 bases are TGCGCCAGCAGCTTAGGGACAGCACCGAACACTGAAGCTTTCTTT.